Listed below are T cell receptor beta chains from one sample, sequenced in a study of shared clonotypes between healthy human individuals. The protocol was immunoSEQ multiplex PCR, while the TCRdb copy is restricted to in-frame clones and leaves out a portion. The sample contains more than 1.2 million clones, less than 99% of which appear only once. Sequencing used naive CD4+ T cells sorted from blood. These receptor sequences come from a man aged 25-45 years in good health. The CDR3 runs from the conserved cysteine through the conserved F or W. A D gene is named only where the DNA matches it firmly. The size field is filled for only some rows; it gives once, few, many or a size class.

TRBD2	TRBV28	once	TRBJ2-5	TGTGCCAGCAGTTTATTCCCTAGCGGAGGCTTACAAGAGACCCAGTACTTC	CASSLFPSGGLQETQYF
-	TRBV21-1	-	TRBJ2-7	TGTGCCAGCACCAACTGGACAGGGGTGAACTGCGAGCAGTACTTC	CASTNWTGVNCEQYF
-	TRBV7-2	once	TRBJ1-2	TGTGCCAGCAGCTTAGATTCGGAGGCCTATGGCTACACCTTC	CASSLDSEAYGYTF
-	TRBV5-5	-	TRBJ2-7	TGTGCCAGCAGCTTGGGGATTGGAGGTTACGAGCAGTACTTC	CASSLGIGGYEQYF
TRBD2	TRBV30	-	TRBJ2-3	TGTGCCTGGAACCTAGCGGGAACAGATACGCAGTATTTT	CAWNLAGTDTQYF
-	TRBV25-1	-	TRBJ2-1	TGTGCCAGCAGTGAACTCATCCCTTACAATGAGCAGTTCTTC	CASSELIPYNEQFF
TRBD2	TRBV6-6	-	TRBJ2-7	TGTGCCAGCAGTTCCCTACTTCTAGCGGGCCCCTACGAGCAGTACTTC	CASSSLLLAGPYEQYF
-	TRBV7-2	-	TRBJ2-7	TGTGCCAGCAGCATGCAGGGGCACGAGCAGTACTTC	CASSMQGHEQYF
-	TRBV9	-	TRBJ2-3	TGTGCCAGCAGCGACAGGGATGGAGGCACAGATACGCAGTATTTT	CASSDRDGGTDTQYF
-	TRBV11-2	-	TRBJ2-3	TGTGCCAGCAGCTTCTGGACAGATACGCAGTATTTT	CASSFWTDTQYF
TRBD1	TRBV11-2	-	TRBJ2-1	TGTGCCAGCAGCGCCTCGGGACAGGGGCGGACCTACAATGAGCAGTTCTTC	CASSASGQGRTYNEQFF
-	TRBV10-3	-	TRBJ2-2	TGTGCCATCTATGGGGGGATTACCGGGGAGCTGTTTTTT	CAIYGGITGELFF
TRBD1	TRBV7-8	-	TRBJ1-5	TGTGCCAGCAGCTCCGCCGGGACAGTGAATCAGCCCCAGCATTTT	CASSSAGTVNQPQHF
TRBD1	TRBV11-2	-	TRBJ2-5	TGTGCCAGCAGCTTACTCGGTTTGGGGGCAGGGGGATCCCAAGAGACCCAGTACTTC	CASSLLGLGAGGSQETQYF
-	TRBV9	-	TRBJ2-6	TGTGCCAGCAGCGTCGCCGGGGCCAACGTCCTGACTTTC	CASSVAGANVLTF
-	TRBV27	-	TRBJ1-5	TGTGCCAGCAGTACCACAGCCGCGGGACAGCCCCAGCATTTT	CASSTTAAGQPQHF
TRBD1	TRBV5-6	-	TRBJ1-2	TGTGCCAGCAGGGCCACAGGGGACTACACCTTC	CASRATGDYTF
-	TRBV18	-	TRBJ1-1	TGTGCCAGCTCACCTATTTCGGGGGGCGCGACTAACACTGAAGCTTTCTTT	CASSPISGGATNTEAFF
-	TRBV5-1	-	TRBJ2-7	TGCGCCAGCAGCTTCGGCCTAGCGATAACCTACGAGCAGTACTTC	CASSFGLAITYEQYF
-	TRBV2	-	TRBJ1-5	TGTGCCAGCAGTGGACAGATTCGAAATCAGCCCCAGCATTTT	CASSGQIRNQPQHF
TRBD2	TRBV7-6	-	TRBJ2-2	TGTGCCAGCAGCTTAGTAGGGACTAGCTACCCCGGGGAGCTGTTTTTT	CASSLVGTSYPGELFF
-	TRBV6-1	-	TRBJ1-2	TGTGCCAGCAGTGAAGCGCACTCTTGGGGCTACACCTTC	CASSEAHSWGYTF
TRBD2	TRBV7-9	few	TRBJ2-7	TGTGCCAGCAGCCTAAGCGGGAGTGTCGACGAGCAGTACTTC	CASSLSGSVDEQYF
-	TRBV7-9	-	TRBJ2-2	TGTGCCAGCAGCATACAGGGTTACACCGGGGAGCTGTTTTTT	CASSIQGYTGELFF
-	TRBV7-9	-	TRBJ2-3	TGTGCCAGCAGCTTATTGGCGGGGACTAGCACAGATACGCAGTATTTT	CASSLLAGTSTDTQYF
-	TRBV6-6	-	TRBJ2-3	TGTGCCAGCAGTAACCTCGCTGGGGGTCCAGATACGCAGTATTTT	CASSNLAGGPDTQYF
-	TRBV7-2	once	TRBJ1-5	TGTGCCAGCAGCTTAGGGCAGATAAGCAATCAGCCCCAGCATTTT	CASSLGQISNQPQHF
TRBD2	TRBV11-2	-	TRBJ2-2	TGTGCCAGCAGCTTATTTCTGGGGAGGGGAGTTATTATCCGGGAGCTGTTTTTT	CASSLFLGRGVIIRELFF
-	TRBV15	-	TRBJ1-4	TGTGCCTCAAAAGGTGAAGCTAATAATGAAAAACTGTTTTTT	CASKGEANNEKLFF
-	TRBV10-2	-	TRBJ2-1	TGCGCCAGCAGTGAGAGGGTAGGGCAGTTCTTC	CASSERVGQFF
-	TRBV6-5	once	TRBJ1-2	TGTGCCAGCAGTTATCTAAGGGGCCCGGGGGGCTACACCTTC	CASSYLRGPGGYTF
-	TRBV14	-	TRBJ2-1	TGTGCCAGCAGCCAACGTTCCACTAGGTACAATGAGCAGTTCTTC	CASSQRSTRYNEQFF
-	TRBV10-3	-	TRBJ1-3	TGTGCCATCAGTGAACGGACCTCTGGAAACACCATATATTTT	CAISERTSGNTIYF
TRBD2	TRBV7-8	-	TRBJ2-5	TGTGCCAGCAGCCGAAGCGGGGGTCAAGAGACCCAGTACTTC	CASSRSGGQETQYF
-	TRBV19	-	TRBJ2-2	TGTGCCAGTAGTATATACGGGAAAAACACCGGGGAGCTGTTTTTT	CASSIYGKNTGELFF
TRBD1	TRBV9	-	TRBJ2-7	TGTGCCAGCAGCGCCGGACAGGGGCACTCCTACGAGCAGTACTTC	CASSAGQGHSYEQYF
-	TRBV5-1	-	TRBJ1-2	TGCGCCAGCAGCTTCCAAACAGACTATGGCTACACCTTC	CASSFQTDYGYTF
TRBD1	TRBV28	-	TRBJ2-2	TGTGCCAGCAGCGGGACAGCTTCCACCGGGGAGCTGTTTTTT	CASSGTASTGELFF
TRBD1	TRBV6-1	-	TRBJ2-7	TGTGCCAGCAGTGAACCTACAAGGACAGGGGGTTCCTACGAGCAGTACTTC	CASSEPTRTGGSYEQYF
-	TRBV7-8	-	TRBJ1-1	TGTGCCAGCAGCTTAGTGTTCGAGGCTGAAGCTTTCTTT	CASSLVFEAEAFF
TRBD1	TRBV5-1	-	TRBJ1-2	TGCGCCAGCAGCTTGGGGTCAGGGGGAAGCTATGGCTACACCTTC	CASSLGSGGSYGYTF
-	TRBV18	once	TRBJ1-5	TGTGCCAGCTCAACGGTGGGGGATAGCAATCAGCCCCAGCATTTT	CASSTVGDSNQPQHF
TRBD2	TRBV7-9	-	TRBJ2-3	TGTGCCAGCAGCTCGGGACTACACACAGATACGCAGTATTTT	CASSSGLHTDTQYF